This T cell receptor beta chain was captured in a study of shared clonotypes between healthy human individuals. The CDR3 runs to 14 residues. Germline V gene sequence: CDR1 PRHDT, CDR2 FYEKMQ (reference sequence). With 1 base removed from V and 6 bases from J, the gap between germline ends came to 9 bases. Positively selected for CCR7, the CD45RO-negative cells used as naive CD8 cells excluded terminally differentiated effector memory CD45RA+ cells. Every subset had its genomic DNA shared out evenly among several immunoSEQ plates. Sequencing used immunoSEQ multiplex PCR; TCRdb keeps in-frame clones, though not all of them. The data contain hundreds of thousands of clones, nearly 97% of them seen just once; the ten biggest clones take up roughly 0.1%.

The TCR comes from a woman under 40 in good health. V gene TRBV13 combines with J gene TRBJ2-2; D remains ambiguous. Sequences were obtained from naive CD8+ T cells sorted from blood. The CDR3 loop is CASSLVLVAGELFF. In DNA, the CDR3 is TGTGCCAGCAGCTTAGTCCTGGTAGCCGGGGAGCTGTTTTTT.